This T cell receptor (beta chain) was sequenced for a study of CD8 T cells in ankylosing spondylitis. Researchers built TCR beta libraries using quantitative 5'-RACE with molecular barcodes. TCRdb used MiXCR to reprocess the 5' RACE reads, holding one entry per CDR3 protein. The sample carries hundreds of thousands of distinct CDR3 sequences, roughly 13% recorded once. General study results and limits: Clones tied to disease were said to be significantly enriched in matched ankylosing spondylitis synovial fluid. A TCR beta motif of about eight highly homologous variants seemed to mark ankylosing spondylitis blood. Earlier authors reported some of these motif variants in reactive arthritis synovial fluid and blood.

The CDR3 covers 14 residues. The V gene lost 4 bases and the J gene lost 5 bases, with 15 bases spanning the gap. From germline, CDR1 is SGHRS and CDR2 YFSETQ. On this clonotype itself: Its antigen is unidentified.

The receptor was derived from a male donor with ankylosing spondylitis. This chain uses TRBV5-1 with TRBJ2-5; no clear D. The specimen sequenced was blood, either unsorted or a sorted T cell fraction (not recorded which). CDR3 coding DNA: TGCGCCAGCAGCATGGATCGTGTAGGGGAGACCCAGTACTTC. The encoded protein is CASSMDRVGETQYF. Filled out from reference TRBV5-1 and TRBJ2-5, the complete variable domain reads KAGVTQTPRYLIKTRGQQVTLSCSPISGHRSVSWYQQTPGQGLQFLFEYFSETQRNKGNFPGRFSGRQFSNSRSEMNVSTLELGDSALYLCASSMDRVGETQYFGPGTRLLVL.